The clone carrying this T cell receptor beta chain was seen a few times. What it binds is unknown. The J segment lost 3 bases and the V segment lost 1 base, leaving 6 bases of the junction unmatched. The CDR3 consists of 15 residues. The germline V gene has CDR1 SGHAT and CDR2 FQNNGV. The sample is drawn from a study of T-cell memory formation after mild COVID-19. Across the whole study: For the most part, TCR clusters were specific to one donor.

Study-level results: Researchers found some responding clones in pre-infection memory, a sign that cross-reactive memory joined. While clones contracting from day 15 to 85 were balanced between CD4 and CD8, later expanders leaned CD4+. Shrinking CD4+ clones resided mostly in CM and EM, and CD8+ ones in EMRA.

TCRdb used MiXCR to reprocess the 5' RACE reads, holding one entry per CDR3 protein. The table lists hundreds of thousands of distinct CDR3 sequences, less than 25% of them singletons. This chain links TRBV11-2 with TRBJ2-7; 7 bases match TRBD2. This clonotype was sampled from an adult woman who had mild COVID-19 (a few samples of this study predate the infection). Cell type and time point are not known. Sequenced sample: PBMCs or a T cell subset sorted from them (not recorded which). DNA of the CDR3: TGTGCCAGCAGCTTAGTTAGCGGGCCGCTCTACGAGCAGTACTTC. It translates to CASSLVSGPLYEQYF.